The 22 T cell receptor beta chains below were found in one sample sequenced in a study of cytomegalovirus exposure and HLA in healthy donors. Primers included in the PCR were 60 Vbeta and 13 Jbeta primers. Clones were read by immunoSEQ multiplex PCR, and TCRdb kept only the in-frame ones, dropping some. Altogether 210,000 or so clones are present, around 83% being singletons, with the ten largest covering approximately 1.5%. Source material: PBMCs. Receptors originate from a girl between 10 and 17 years old in good health and CMV-seronegative.

This chain joins TRBV5-1 and TRBJ1-6; 12 positions match TRBD1. The CDR3 sequence is 15 residues long. The V and J ends lost 1 base and 10 bases, in that order; junction bases with no gene match: 3. Germline CDR1 SGHRS, CDR2 YFSETQ. The DNA of the CDR3 is TGCGCCAGCAGCTTGAAGGGACAGGGGGCCTCACCCCTCCACTTT. As protein: CASSLKGQGASPLHF. Based on the CDR3 plus reference TRBV5-1 and TRBJ1-6, the full variable domain is KAGVTQTPRYLIKTRGQQVTLSCSPISGHRSVSWYQQTPGQGLQFLFEYFSETQRNKGNFPGRFSGRQFSNSRSEMNVSTLELGDSALYLCASSLKGQGASPLHFGNGTRLTVT.

The chain links TRBV28 to TRBJ2-2; D remains ambiguous. The CDR3 length is 15 residues. Germline values: CDR1 MDHEN, CDR2 SYDVKM. V was pared by 7 bases and J by 0 bases, with 12 bases between. The DNA of the CDR3 is TGTGCCAGCATCGAGAGCACAGCGAACACCGGGGAGCTGTTTTTT. As protein: CASIESTANTGELFF.

This clone was seen a single time. CDR3 DNA sequence: TGTGCCAGTAAGTATAGGAACACTGAAGCTTTCTTT. Amino acids: CASKYRNTEAFF. The V and J genes are TRBV19 and TRBJ1-1; no firm D call. The V gene lost 7 bases and the J gene lost 1 base, with 7 bases spanning the gap. There are 12 residues in the CDR3. From germline, CDR1 is LNHDA and CDR2 SQIVND (reference sequence).

This chain joins TRBV2 and TRBJ2-7; tentatively, D is TRBD2 (6 bases). Trimming took off 4 bases at V and 0 bases at J, with 13 bases between the two ends. The CDR3 runs 15 residues. In germline, CDR1 is SNHLY, CDR2 FYNNEI. The CDR3: CASSAEGMISYEQYF. The CDR3 region has the DNA TGTGCCAGCAGTGCGGAGGGAATGATCTCCTACGAGCAGTACTTC.

The chain is built from TRBV6-6 and TRBJ2-3; TRBD2 matches at 8 bases. The CDR3 length is 15 residues. V lost 3 bases to trimming and J lost 1 base; unmatched junction nucleotides: 3. Germline values: CDR1 MNHNY, CDR2 SVGAGI (reference sequence). CDR3 in amino acids: CASSYSGAGTDTQYF. The CDR3, as DNA: TGTGCCAGCAGTTATAGCGGGGCCGGCACAGATACGCAGTATTTT.

This clone was counted only a few times. CDR3 coding DNA: TGTGCCAGTAGTAGGGGACAGTATCAGCCCCAGCATTTT. As protein: CASSRGQYQPQHF. The chain combines TRBV19 with TRBJ1-5, with TRBD1 matching 7 bases. The CDR3 has 13 amino acids. V lost 4 bases and J lost 5; bases outside the gene matches: 2. Germline V CDR1 and CDR2: LNHDA, SQIVND (reference sequence).

V usage is TRBV5-1 and J usage is TRBJ2-7; 7 nucleotides line up with TRBD2. V shed 4 bases and J 3 bases; nucleotides not matched to a gene: 7. CDR1 SGHRS and CDR2 YFSETQ come from the germline V gene. This CDR3 has 14 residues. The CDR3 coding sequence is TGCGCCAGCAGCGTAAACGGGGGGAGCTACGAGCAGTACTTC. Its protein product is CASSVNGGSYEQYF.

The V gene is TRBV11-3, the J gene TRBJ2-1, with 8 nucleotides matching TRBD2. Trimming cost V 2 bases and J 7 bases; bases outside gene matches: 4. This CDR3 is built from 14 residues. The germline CDR1 and CDR2 sequences are SGHNT and YENEEA. CDR3 coding DNA: TGTGCCAGCAGCTTAAGCGGGAGTAGGAATGAGCAGTTCTTC. The encoded protein is CASSLSGSRNEQFF.

This chain connects TRBV5-1 to TRBJ2-5, with 7 bases matching TRBD2. The CDR3 covers 15 residues. Germline-derived CDR1 and CDR2 are SGHRS and YFSETQ. With 3 bases clipped from V and 3 bases from J, the junction kept 8 bases outside the gene matches. CDR3 residues: CASSSRAGGKETQYF. CDR3 DNA: TGCGCCAGCAGCTCGCGGGCCGGGGGGAAAGAGACCCAGTACTTC.

This chain uses TRBV5-4 with TRBJ1-2; D gene uncertain. The CDR3 length is 14 residues. CDR1 SGHNT and CDR2 YYREEE come from the germline V gene (reference sequence). V was pared by 0 bases and J by 6 bases, with 12 bases between. CDR3 amino acids: CASSLGSGINGYTF. The DNA of the CDR3 is TGTGCCAGCAGCTTGGGTAGCGGGATAAATGGCTACACCTTC.

The chain uses TRBV2 and TRBJ1-6, with 10 bases identical to TRBD1. CDR3 length: 14 amino acids. CDR1 is SNHLY and CDR2 is FYNNEI in the germline V gene. V lost 6 bases to trimming and J lost 8 bases; unmatched junction nucleotides: 4. CDR3 sequence reads: CASRVGTGDSPLHF. The CDR3 bases are TGTGCCAGCAGAGTCGGGACAGGGGATTCACCCCTCCACTTT.

The chain has TRBV19 and TRBJ1-2; possibly TRBD1 for D (5 bases). V was trimmed by 3 bases and J by 3 bases, leaving 11 bases between them. The V gene's germline CDR1 is LNHDA and CDR2 SQIVND (reference sequence). The length of the CDR3 is 14 residues. CDR3 amino acids: CASSMFRADYGYTF. Written as DNA, the CDR3 is TGTGCCAGTAGTATGTTCAGGGCTGACTATGGCTACACCTTC. The variable domain in full, completed from reference TRBV19 and TRBJ1-2, reads DGGITQSPKYLFRKEGQNVTLSCEQNLNHDAMYWYRQDPGQGLRLIYYSQIVNDFQKGDIAEGYSVSREKKESFPLTVTSAQKNPTAFYLCASSMFRADYGYTFGSGTRLTVV.

This sequence joins TRBV5-4 and TRBJ2-3; 14 nucleotides align to TRBD2. The CDR3 contains 16 residues. CDR1 and CDR2 from the germline V gene are SGHNT and YYREEE (reference sequence). Trimming removed 1 base from V and 3 bases from J; junction bases left unmatched: 1. Here the CDR3 reads CASSLRTSGGTDTQYF. CDR3 nucleotides: TGTGCCAGCAGCTTGCGGACTAGCGGGGGGACAGATACGCAGTATTTT.

This chain connects TRBV5-1 to TRBJ2-7, with a tentative D call TRBD2 (6 bases). Deletions cut 4 bases from V and 0 bases from J, with 17 bases between. The CDR3 runs to 16 residues. Germline V gene data show CDR1 as SGHRS and CDR2 as YFSETQ. The CDR3 DNA sequence: TGCGCCAGCAGCCGGACTACAACGAGGAGCTCCTACGAGCAGTACTTC. As protein: CASSRTTTRSSYEQYF.

The J gene is TRBJ1-1, the V gene TRBV4-2; D remains ambiguous. V lost 2 bases to trimming and J lost 0 bases, with 10 bases between them. This CDR3 has 15 amino acids. Germline CDR1 and CDR2: LGHNA and YNFKEQ. In DNA, the CDR3 is TGTGCCAGCAGCCAAATACGGGGAATGAACACTGAAGCTTTCTTT. Protein product: CASSQIRGMNTEAFF.

The V and J genes are TRBV27 and TRBJ2-6, with TRBD1 matching over 10 bases. This CDR3 contains 17 residues. Germline V gives CDR1 MNHEY, CDR2 SMNVEV (reference sequence). Trimming removed 6 bases from V and 0 bases from J; junction bases left unmatched: 5. The CDR3 is CASRQTGGGSGANVLTF. The DNA of the CDR3 is TGTGCCAGCAGGCAGACAGGGGGCGGCTCTGGGGCCAACGTCCTGACTTTC.

V is TRBV4-2 and J is TRBJ2-5, with TRBD1 matching over 7 bases. The CDR3 length is 15 residues. V trimming: 1 base; J trimming: 5 bases; junction bases outside the gene matches: 7. CDR1 is LGHNA, CDR2 YNFKEQ, per germline. The CDR3 sequence: CASSQGNRGAETQYF. Written as DNA, the CDR3 is TGTGCCAGCAGCCAAGGCAACAGGGGCGCGGAGACCCAGTACTTC.

V usage is TRBV5-1 and J usage is TRBJ2-7; TRBD2 might be the D (6 bases). Germline CDR1 SGHRS, CDR2 YFSETQ. This CDR3 region has 18 residues. The V gene lost 0 bases and the J gene lost 9 bases, with 28 bases spanning the gap. The chain's CDR3 is CASSLGQTSLGGGQRQYF. The CDR3 nucleotides read TGCGCCAGCAGCTTGGGACAGACCTCCCTTGGGGGAGGACAAAGGCAGTACTTC.

The chain joins TRBV11-2 to TRBJ2-7, with a possible D match to TRBD1 (5 bases). The V end lost 4 bases, the J end lost 0 bases, and 19 bases lay between the germline ends. Germline V gives CDR1 SGHAT, CDR2 FQNNGV. CDR3 length: 17 residues. The CDR3 DNA reads as TGTGCCAGCAGCTCGCTACCAGGGCTGCTGAGCTCCTACGAGCAGTACTTC. The encoded protein is CASSSLPGLLSSYEQYF.

The chain has TRBV2 and TRBJ2-5, with a weak D call TRBD2 (5 bases). The J call may be faulty, since TRBJ2-7 better matches the DNA end. This CDR3 region has 14 residues. CDR1 is SNHLY and CDR2 is FYNNEI in the germline V gene. The CDR3 sequence is CASGRDRSLYEQYF. In DNA form, the CDR3 reads TGTGCCAGCGGCCGGGATAGGAGTCTCTACGAGCAGTACTTC.

The rearrangement joins TRBV7-7 to TRBJ2-2; 7 bases agree with TRBD1. CDR1 is SSHAT, CDR2 FNYEAQ, per germline (reference sequence). This CDR3 spans 15 amino acids. DNA for the CDR3: TGTGCTAGCCAACAGGGGACGACCAGCACCGGGGAGCTGTTTTTT. Translation: CASQQGTTSTGELFF.

As for this clone: Sequence at one end of the junction differs from germline and may be a read error. The sample carries other DNA sequences with the same CDR3. The V call is TRBV28, the J call TRBJ1-1; no firm D call. The CDR3 sequence is 14 residues long. The germline CDR1 and CDR2 sequences are MDHEN and SYDVKM. The CDR3 region is CASNLPSRNTEAFF. The DNA of the CDR3 is TGTGCCAGCAACCTACCTTCGAGGAACACTGAGGCTTTCTTT.